Shown below are 28 T cell receptor beta chains from a single sample sequenced in a study of cytomegalovirus exposure and HLA in healthy donors. The PCR employed 60 Vbeta primers together with 13 Jbeta primers. This table comes from immunoSEQ multiplex PCR, and its TCRdb copy is limited to in-frame clones, with some not included. Among fewer than 200,000 clones listed, approximately 81% were seen once. Source material: PBMCs. The receptors originated from a female donor in good health and CMV-seronegative.

This chain uses TRBV28 with TRBJ1-4, with D unresolved. The germline V and J ends were trimmed by 5 bases and 0 bases, with 10 bases remaining between them. This CDR3 spans 15 amino acids. CDR1 MDHEN and CDR2 SYDVKM come from the germline V gene. CDR3 coding DNA: TGTGCCAGCAGTCCTGACACCTCAACTAATGAAAAACTGTTTTTT. Protein product: CASSPDTSTNEKLFF.

The chain links TRBV9 to TRBJ2-2, with 7 bases that match TRBD2. The CDR3 extends over 13 amino acids. Per the germline V gene, CDR1 is SGDLS and CDR2 is YYNGEE. After removal of 1 base from V and 7 bases from J, the junction contained 1 base not matched to a gene. The CDR3 here is CASSVSGGGELFF. The CDR3 DNA reads as TGTGCCAGCAGCGTATCGGGAGGCGGGGAGCTGTTTTTT.

The chain employs TRBV5-4 and TRBJ2-2; the D is unclear. The V gene's germline CDR1 is SGHNT and CDR2 YYREEE (reference sequence). The CDR3 runs 11 residues. The V end was cut by 2 bases, the J end by 6 bases, with 2 bases between. The CDR3 region is CASSFAGELFF. As DNA, the CDR3 is TGTGCCAGCAGCTTCGCCGGGGAGCTGTTTTTT.

The genes are TRBV28 and TRBJ1-2; D not resolved. The V gene lost 4 bases and the J gene lost 4 bases, with 16 bases spanning the gap. The CDR3 has 15 amino acids. Germline CDR1 is MDHEN and CDR2 is SYDVKM. The CDR3 spells CASSSSQPEAYGYTF. Written as DNA, the CDR3 is TGTGCCAGCAGTTCCTCCCAACCCGAGGCCTATGGCTACACCTTC.

This chain's CDR3 is CASSQDEAEKLFF. As DNA, the CDR3 is TGCGCCAGCAGCCAAGATGAGGCTGAAAAACTGTTTTTT. The rearrangement uses TRBV4-1 and TRBJ1-4; D gene uncertain. V lost 0 bases and J lost 7, with 6 bases in between. The CDR3 length is 13 residues. CDR1 MGHRA and CDR2 YSYEKL come from the germline V gene.

The J gene is TRBJ1-2, the V gene TRBV7-2, with D hard to call. CDR1 is SGHTA, CDR2 FQGNSA, per germline. Deletions cut 5 bases from V and 8 bases from J, with 12 bases between. The CDR3 length is 12 residues. CDR3 in amino acids: CASSVIGPGYTF. The CDR3, as DNA: TGTGCCAGCAGCGTAATTGGGCCCGGCTACACCTTC.

The rearrangement uses TRBV5-4 and TRBJ2-7; no clear D gene. The CDR3 totals 13 residues. The V end was cut by 1 base, the J end by 2 bases, with 7 bases between. Per the germline V gene, CDR1 is SGHNT and CDR2 is YYREEE (reference sequence). CDR3 bases: TGTGCCAGCAGCTTGAACGGAGCCTACGAGCAGTACTTC. This codes for CASSLNGAYEQYF.

V usage is TRBV9 and J usage is TRBJ2-2; 7 bases align to TRBD1. Trimming removed 7 bases from V and 3 bases from J; junction bases left unmatched: 6. There are 14 residues in the CDR3. Germline loops: CDR1 SGDLS, CDR2 YYNGEE. CDR3 sequence (DNA): TGTGCCAGCGGGATAGGGACAGACACCGGGGAGCTGTTTTTT. Translating it yields CASGIGTDTGELFF.

The table lists this clone with a few counts. The chain combines TRBV19 with TRBJ2-5; possible D gene TRBD2, 5 bases. The CDR3 runs 15 residues. The germline V and J ends were trimmed by 5 bases and 1 base, with 14 bases remaining between them. Germline values: CDR1 LNHDA, CDR2 SQIVND (reference sequence). The CDR3 region has the DNA TGTGCCAGTAGTGTTGGAAGGAGGTTCCAAGAGACCCAGTACTTC. Its translation: CASSVGRRFQETQYF.

This clone was seen only a few times. V gene TRBV6-5 combines with J gene TRBJ2-7; 10 bases line up with TRBD1. The V and J ends lost 0 bases and 3 bases, in that order; junction bases with no gene match: 2. Germline lookup yields CDR1 MNHEY and CDR2 SVGAGI. CDR3 length: 15 residues. CDR3 nucleotide sequence: TGTGCCAGCAGTTACTCGAGGGACAGGGGCTACGAGCAGTACTTC. Translation gives CASSYSRDRGYEQYF.

The chain carries TRBV9 and TRBJ2-7; perhaps TRBD1 as D (5 bases). Trimming shortened V by 3 bases and J by 3 bases, and 13 bases separated the two germline ends. The CDR3 runs 14 residues. The germline V gene has CDR1 SGDLS and CDR2 YYNGEE. The DNA for the CDR3 is TGTGCCAGCAGCGAACAGGCGGAGAACTACGAGCAGTACTTC. This translates into CASSEQAENYEQYF.

The rearrangement joins TRBV11-3 to TRBJ2-3; D call uncertain. CDR3 length: 13 amino acids. The ends were cut back, 3 bases at V and 4 bases at J, with 8 bases in the middle. The V gene's germline CDR1 is SGHNT and CDR2 YENEEA. Here the CDR3 reads CASSFRVADTQYF. The CDR3 coding sequence is TGTGCCAGCAGCTTCCGGGTCGCAGATACGCAGTATTTT. Full variable domain (remainder filled in from reference TRBV11-3 and TRBJ2-3): EAGVVQSPRYKIIEKKQPVAFWCNPISGHNTLYWYLQNLGQGPELLIRYENEEAVDDSQLPKDRFSAERLKGVDSTLKIQPAELGDSAVYLCASSFRVADTQYFGPGTRLTVL.

The rearrangement uses TRBV30 and TRBJ1-6; D not resolved. The CDR3 is made up of 15 amino acids. Germline V gene sequence: CDR1 GTSNPN, CDR2 SVGIG (reference sequence). V shed 0 bases and J shed 7 bases, with 13 bases lying between them. In DNA form, the CDR3 reads TGTGCCTGGAGTGTACATCAGGTCCCCAATTCACCCCTCCACTTT. Residues: CAWSVHQVPNSPLHF.

The chain combines TRBV9 with TRBJ1-5; TRBD1 might be the D (5 bases). Germline V lookup: CDR1 SGDLS, CDR2 YYNGEE. Between the trimmed V and J ends, which lost 0 bases and 2 bases, there was a span of 9 bases. This CDR3 is built from 15 residues. CDR3 sequence: CASSVEGSGNQPQHF. In nucleotides, the CDR3 is TGTGCCAGCAGCGTAGAGGGGTCGGGCAATCAGCCCCAGCATTTT.

The chain recombines TRBV6-4 with TRBJ2-1, with D perhaps matching TRBD2 (5 bases). Trimming left V 3 bases short and J 8 bases short, with 11 bases between. Germline V lookup: CDR1 MRHNA, CDR2 SNTAGT. CDR3 length equals 13 residues. CDR3 region: CASSERAVDEQFF. DNA of the CDR3: TGTGCCAGCAGTGAGAGGGCAGTGGATGAGCAGTTCTTC.

The gene calls are TRBV11-3 and TRBJ1-1; no reliable D call. The V gene lost 1 base and the J gene lost 0 bases, with 3 bases spanning the gap. Germline CDR1 is SGHNT and CDR2 is YENEEA. This CDR3 spans 13 amino acids. The CDR3 DNA reads as TGTGCCAGCAGCTTAGGCGTGAACACTGAAGCTTTCTTT. The encoded protein is CASSLGVNTEAFF.

This clone has only a few counts. The V call is TRBV28, the J call TRBJ2-7, with D uncertain. V was clipped by 3 bases and J by 0 bases, with 9 bases between them. CDR1 is MDHEN, CDR2 SYDVKM, per germline. The CDR3 sequence is 14 residues long. CDR3 residues: CASSFPAGSYEQYF. As DNA, the CDR3 is TGTGCCAGCAGTTTCCCCGCCGGCTCCTACGAGCAGTACTTC.

This clone has only a few counts. Given a much more abundant clone one base away, this may be a read error. At the DNA level, this CDR3 is encoded by other sequences in the same sample as well. The genes are TRBV4-1 and TRBJ2-3; 10 bases line up with TRBD2. The germline CDR1 and CDR2 sequences are MGHRA and YSYEKL. V trimming: 0 bases; J trimming: 9 bases; junction bases outside the gene matches: 9. The CDR3 contains 16 residues. The chain's CDR3 is CASSQDQASGGETQYF. For the CDR3, the DNA is TGCGCCAGCAGCCAAGATCAGGCTAGCGGGGGTGAAACGCAGTATTTT.

This rearrangement joins TRBV2 to TRBJ1-5; D remains ambiguous. V was trimmed by 7 bases and J by 6 bases, leaving 13 bases between them. The CDR3 spans 13 residues. Germline V gives CDR1 SNHLY, CDR2 FYNNEI. The CDR3 DNA follows: TGTGCCAGCATCCGGGGTATGGGTCAGCCCCAGCATTTT. Encoded protein: CASIRGMGQPQHF.

The count of this clone is one. The V and J genes are TRBV4-3 and TRBJ2-3, with TRBD2 identical over 8 bases. The CDR3 spans 19 residues. Germline V CDR1 and CDR2: LGHNA, YSLEER. V shed 4 bases and J 6 bases; nucleotides not matched to a gene: 21. Written as DNA, the CDR3 is TGCGCCAGCAGCCCCTCCTCGGCGGGAGGAAGTTTCATACTTGATACGCAGTATTTT. Encoded protein: CASSPSSAGGSFILDTQYF.

The chain couples TRBV5-1 to TRBJ2-1, with 10 bases identical to TRBD1. CDR3 size: 16 residues. CDR1 and CDR2 (germline): SGHRS, YFSETQ. V dropped 4 bases and J dropped 5; count of bases not matched to a gene: 9. CDR3 nucleotides: TGCGCCAGCAGCCGACGGACCGGGACAGGGGACAATGAGCAGTTCTTC. Its translation is CASSRRTGTGDNEQFF.

The chain joins TRBV11-2 to TRBJ2-7; a possible D gene is TRBD2 (5 bases). V was clipped by 1 base and J by 5 bases, with 9 bases between them. Germline values: CDR1 SGHAT, CDR2 FQNNGV. CDR3 size: 13 residues. This CDR3 is CASSLGLGDEQYF. The CDR3 DNA reads as TGTGCCAGCAGCTTAGGCCTCGGGGACGAGCAGTACTTC. Full variable domain (outside the CDR3, taken from reference TRBV11-2 and TRBJ2-7): EAGVAQSPRYKIIEKRQSVAFWCNPISGHATLYWYQQILGQGPKLLIQFQNNGVVDDSQLPKDRFSAERLKGVDSTLKIQPAKLEDSAVYLCASSLGLGDEQYFGPGTRLTVT.

In DNA form, the CDR3 reads TGTGCCAGCAGCTTAGGTGGTAGCGGATCCACAGATACGCAGTATTTT. Protein: CASSLGGSGSTDTQYF. The chain links TRBV11-3 to TRBJ2-3, with a possible D match to TRBD2 (6 bases). CDR3 length equals 16 residues. V was pared by 1 base and J by 2 bases, with 13 bases between. Germline V CDR1 and CDR2: SGHNT, YENEEA.

A single count supports this clone. The chain uses TRBV4-2 and TRBJ2-7, with a weak D call TRBD2 (6 bases). CDR3 length: 16 residues. CDR1 LGHNA and CDR2 YNFKEQ come from the germline V gene. V shed 4 bases and J shed 5 bases, with 21 bases lying between them. In nucleotides, the CDR3 is TGTGCCAGCAGCCTTACCCCGGCCGGGAGCGGCGACGAGCAGTACTTC. Translating gives CASSLTPAGSGDEQYF.

The V gene is TRBV7-9, the J gene TRBJ2-1; D possibly corresponds to TRBD2 (6 bases). Trimming cost V 2 bases and J 10 bases, with 12 bases left between them. The length of the CDR3 is 13 residues. Germline assignment: CDR1 SEHNR and CDR2 FQNEAQ (reference sequence). CDR3 region: CASSLSQGGEQFF. The CDR3 DNA reads TGTGCCAGCAGCTTATCCCAGGGAGGCGAGCAGTTCTTC.

The J gene is TRBJ2-7, the V gene TRBV7-9; TRBD1 is a possible D gene (6 bases). Germline assignment: CDR1 SEHNR and CDR2 FQNEAQ (reference sequence). V lost 4 bases to trimming and J lost 4 bases, with 11 bases between them. CDR3 length: 13 residues. The CDR3 region is CASSWDTAYEQYF. Written as DNA, the CDR3 is TGTGCCAGCAGCTGGGACACGGCGTACGAGCAGTACTTC.

The genes are TRBV10-3 and TRBJ2-3; 8 bases are a match to TRBD1. With 4 bases clipped from V and 0 bases from J, the junction kept 9 bases outside the gene matches. The CDR3 covers 17 residues. In germline, CDR1 is ENHRY, CDR2 SYGVKD. CDR3 nucleotide sequence: TGTGCCATCAGTGGAAGGACAGGGACCACTAGCACAGATACGCAGTATTTT. Amino acids: CAISGRTGTTSTDTQYF.

The rearrangement joins TRBV19 to TRBJ1-3; D is unresolved. This CDR3 spans 16 amino acids. Germline-derived CDR1 and CDR2 are LNHDA and SQIVND (reference sequence). V was shortened by 4 bases and J by 0 bases, with 13 bases between the two germline ends. The CDR3 sequence is CASSRRDGSSGNTIYF. The DNA for the CDR3 is TGTGCCAGTAGTAGACGAGACGGGAGCTCTGGAAACACCATATATTTT.